This TCR beta chain was sequenced for a study of cytomegalovirus exposure and HLA in healthy donors. Study-wide results and limits: The authors judged a highly shared variant cluster likely a sequencing artifact. Presence/absence results assume similar sequencing depth per donor, which may not hold.

Trimming cost V 6 bases and J 3 bases, with 15 bases left between them. CDR1 is MNHNS, CDR2 SASEGT, per germline. CDR3 length equals 14 residues. With regard to this clone: Its antigen is not identified.

Vbeta (60) and Jbeta (13) primers were used in the PCR. Produced via immunoSEQ multiplex PCR; TCRdb's table is partial and in-frame only. The table includes around 180,000 clones, around 82% detected once. The sequencing sample was made of PBMCs. The J gene is TRBJ2-7, the V gene TRBV6-1; D perhaps matches TRBD2 (5 bases). This TCR was recovered from a man aged 18 to 30 in good health and CMV-seronegative. CDR3 sequence reads: CASSPNTGLYEQYF. CDR3 DNA sequence: TGTGCCAGCAGCCCAAACACCGGACTCTACGAGCAGTACTTC.